This T cell receptor (beta chain) derives from a study of blood T cell repertoires in COVID-19. Study information: There were acute and convalescent COVID-19 samples, and they came from the United States, Italy and Spain.

Participant age was roughly 18 to 90 years, and participants resided in 24 US areas. The method was immunoSEQ multiplex PCR; TCRdb's version includes in-frame clones alone and lacks a portion of them. The profile shows around 140,000 clones, about 90% of them singletons. V gave up 5 bases and J gave up 8 bases; unmatched junction bases: 9. This CDR3 is built from 13 residues. The germline V gene has CDR1 SGHRS and CDR2 YFSETQ. This chain joins TRBV5-1 and TRBJ1-2; TRBD1 agrees at 7 bases. The specimen was PBMCs or T cells enriched from blood (not recorded which). This TCR came from a man between 60 and 70 years old who had recovered from COVID-19. CDR3 region: CASRPGTEGGYTF. The CDR3 nucleotides read TGCGCCAGCAGACCTGGGACAGAAGGAGGCTACACCTTC.